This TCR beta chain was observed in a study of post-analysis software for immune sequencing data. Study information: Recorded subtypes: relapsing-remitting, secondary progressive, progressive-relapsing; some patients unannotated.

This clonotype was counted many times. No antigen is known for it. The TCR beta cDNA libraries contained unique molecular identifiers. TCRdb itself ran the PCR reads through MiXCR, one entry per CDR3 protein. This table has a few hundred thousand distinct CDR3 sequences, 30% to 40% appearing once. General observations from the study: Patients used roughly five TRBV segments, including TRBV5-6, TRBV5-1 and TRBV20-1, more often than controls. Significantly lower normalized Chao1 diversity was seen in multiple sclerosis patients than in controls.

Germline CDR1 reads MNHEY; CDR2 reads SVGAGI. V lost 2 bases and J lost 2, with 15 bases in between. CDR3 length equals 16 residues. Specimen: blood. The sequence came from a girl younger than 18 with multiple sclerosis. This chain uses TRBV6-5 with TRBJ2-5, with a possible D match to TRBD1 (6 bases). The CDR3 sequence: CASSYTGPQGQETQYF. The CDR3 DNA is TGTGCCAGCAGTTACACAGGGCCGCAGGGTCAAGAGACCCAGTACTTC.